The 24 T cell receptor beta chains below come from one sample, sequenced in a study of cytomegalovirus exposure and HLA in healthy donors. Amplification used 60 Vbeta primers and 13 Jbeta primers. Using immunoSEQ multiplex PCR, the repertoire was profiled, and TCRdb retains in-frame clones only, with some absent. Of approximately 140,000 clones in the sample, around three quarters were seen once. The sample was PBMCs. These receptors were obtained from a woman aged 55-70 years in good health and CMV-seropositive.

This chain uses TRBV10-3 with TRBJ2-3; maybe TRBD2 (5 bases). This CDR3 has 12 residues. Between the trimmed V and J ends, which lost 6 bases and 5 bases, there was a span of 9 bases. CDR1 ENHRY and CDR2 SYGVKD come from the germline V gene. CDR3 DNA sequence: TGTGCCATCAGACGGGAAGGAGATACGCAGTATTTT. Its protein product is CAIRREGDTQYF.

The V call is TRBV7-6, the J call TRBJ2-7; 8 positions match TRBD1. The trim removed 5 bases at V and 2 bases at J, leaving 11 bases unmatched. The CDR3 totals 16 residues. The germline gives CDR1 SGHVS, CDR2 FNYEAQ. The chain's CDR3 is CASSPTGQGRPYEQYF. The CDR3 DNA reads as TGTGCCAGCAGCCCGACTGGACAGGGCCGACCCTACGAGCAGTACTTC.

CDR3 sequence reads: CASSPGGDRLNTGELFF. The CDR3 DNA sequence: TGTGCCAGCAGCCCAGGAGGGGACAGGCTTAACACCGGGGAGCTGTTTTTT. The rearrangement links TRBV7-3 to TRBJ2-2, with 8 bases matching TRBD1. V shed 5 bases, J shed 2 bases, and the junction held 10 bases outside the gene matches. Looked up from germline, CDR1 is SGHTA and CDR2 is FQGTGA. This CDR3 has 17 residues.

This clone was seen a few times. The same CDR3 arises from other DNA sequences in this sample as well. This chain joins TRBV2 and TRBJ1-5; 8 positions agree with TRBD1. The germline CDR1 and CDR2 sequences are SNHLY and FYNNEI. Losses at the gene ends were 6 bases for V and 1 base for J; bases not matched to a gene: 2. CDR3 length: 14 amino acids. CDR3 nucleotide sequence: TGTGCCAGCAGCGGACAGGGCAGCAATCAGCCCCAGCATTTT. Protein sequence: CASSGQGSNQPQHF.

This chain connects TRBV6-1 to TRBJ2-7; 12 bases match TRBD2. CDR3 length equals 16 residues. Trimming removed 4 bases from V and 6 bases from J; junction bases left unmatched: 10. Germline V gene lookup returns CDR1 MNHNS and CDR2 SASEGT. CDR3 sequence reads: CASSAASGGAYLEQYF. The CDR3 DNA is TGTGCCAGCAGTGCCGCTAGCGGGGGGGCCTATCTCGAGCAGTACTTC.

Remarks on this clone: This same CDR3 is encoded by further DNA sequences in the sample. CDR3 region: CASSLAGTVSYEQYF. CDR3 in DNA: TGCGCCAGCAGCTTAGCCGGGACAGTCTCCTACGAGCAGTACTTC. J is TRBJ2-7 and V is TRBV5-1; 7 positions match TRBD1. This CDR3 spans 15 amino acids. V was pared by 2 bases and J by 0 bases, with 5 bases of the junction left unmatched. Germline values: CDR1 SGHRS, CDR2 YFSETQ.

J is TRBJ2-7 and V is TRBV5-6; a weak D match, TRBD2 (6 bases). Trimming took off 0 bases at V and 0 bases at J, with 10 bases between the two ends. This CDR3 is built from 15 residues. In germline, CDR1 is SGHDT, CDR2 YYEEEE. CDR3 in amino acids: CASSLGGDSSYEQYF. In DNA form, the CDR3 reads TGTGCCAGCAGCTTGGGCGGGGATAGCTCCTACGAGCAGTACTTC.

This chain links TRBV5-8 with TRBJ2-1; weak D call: TRBD2 (6 bases). V was cut by 5 bases and J by 4 bases, with 19 bases left in between. The CDR3 totals 16 residues. Germline CDR1 is SGHTS and CDR2 is YDEGEE. In nucleotides, the CDR3 is TGTGCCAGCAGTTATCACCCGGGACTGGAATACAATGAGCAGTTCTTC. Amino acid sequence: CASSYHPGLEYNEQFF.

As DNA, the CDR3 is TGTGCCAGCAGTTTAGGAACAGGGGGAATCACTGAAGCTTTCTTT. It yields the protein CASSLGTGGITEAFF. V gene TRBV27 combines with J gene TRBJ1-1; 8 bases agree with TRBD1. J gave up 4 bases and V 2 bases, and 6 bases lay outside the gene matches. CDR1 is MNHEY, CDR2 SMNVEV, per germline (reference sequence). This CDR3 is 15 amino acids long.

V usage is TRBV4-1 and J usage is TRBJ2-3; a weak D match, TRBD1 (6 bases). Trimming cost V 3 bases and J 0 bases, with 16 bases left between them. The germline V gene encodes CDR1 MGHRA and CDR2 YSYEKL. CDR3 length: 17 residues. CDR3 in amino acids: CASSQSRTDTSTDTQYF. The CDR3 DNA is TGCGCCAGCAGCCAGTCAAGGACAGACACTAGCACAGATACGCAGTATTTT.

The genes are TRBV7-8 and TRBJ2-1; 7 nucleotides line up with TRBD1. V shed 6 bases, J shed 9 bases, and the junction held 14 bases outside the gene matches. The CDR3 runs 15 residues. Per the germline V gene, CDR1 is SGHVS and CDR2 is FQNEAQ. CDR3 protein: CASRQQGVVFSEQFF. CDR3 nucleotide sequence: TGTGCCAGCAGGCAGCAGGGGGTTGTTTTTAGTGAGCAGTTCTTC.

This sequence joins TRBV7-6 and TRBJ1-1; D not certain. The CDR3 consists of 13 residues. Per the germline V gene, CDR1 is SGHVS and CDR2 is FNYEAQ. The germline V and J ends were trimmed by 1 base and 5 bases, with 8 bases remaining between them. The CDR3 region has the DNA TGTGCCAGCAGCTTAGTGGAGAGAACTGAAGCTTTCTTT. Residues: CASSLVERTEAFF.

The CDR3 nucleotides are TGTGCCAGTAGTGCCTGGGACAGGAGCTCTGGGGCCAACGTCCTGACTTTC. Encoded protein: CASSAWDRSSGANVLTF. The chain carries TRBV19 and TRBJ2-6, with 8 nucleotides matching TRBD1. Germline V gene data show CDR1 as LNHDA and CDR2 as SQIVND (reference sequence). The CDR3 totals 17 residues. The junction had 6 bases not matched to a gene; V was cut back by 5 bases and J by 0 bases.

V is TRBV29-1 and J is TRBJ2-5, with 8 bases identical to TRBD1. The germline CDR1 and CDR2 sequences are SQVTM and ANQGSEA. V lost 0 bases and J lost 5; bases outside the gene matches: 8. The CDR3 totals 15 residues. The CDR3 DNA is TGCAGCGTTGAAGATTTGGGTGCAGGGGGCGAGACCCAGTACTTC. It yields the protein CSVEDLGAGGETQYF.

The chain carries TRBV2 and TRBJ1-4; TRBD1 aligns across 7 bases. J lost 11 bases, V lost 2 bases, and 8 bases had no gene match. The CDR3 runs to 14 residues. Germline V gene sequence: CDR1 SNHLY, CDR2 FYNNEI. The CDR3 spells CASSERVGGHKLFF. CDR3 bases: TGTGCCAGCAGTGAAAGGGTAGGGGGCCATAAACTGTTTTTT.

The chain employs TRBV5-1 and TRBJ1-1; 9 bases agree with TRBD1. Germline CDR1 reads SGHRS; CDR2 reads YFSETQ. Trimming removed 4 bases from V and 0 bases from J; junction bases left unmatched: 13. The CDR3 runs 18 residues. The CDR3 nucleotides read TGCGCCAGCAGCCCCTACTCAAGGACAGGGGCTATGAACACTGAAGCTTTCTTT. It is translated as CASSPYSRTGAMNTEAFF.

The chain couples TRBV29-1 to TRBJ2-7, with D uncertain. V was trimmed by 2 bases and J by 3 bases, leaving 2 bases between them. The length of the CDR3 is 10 residues. The germline gives CDR1 SQVTM, CDR2 ANQGSEA. CDR3 in amino acids: CSVELYEQYF. CDR3 DNA: TGCAGCGTTGAACTCTACGAGCAGTACTTC.

The CDR3 nucleotides are TGTGCCAGCCAGCGACAGGACTATGGCTACACCTTC. Translating it yields CASQRQDYGYTF. The chain carries TRBV19 and TRBJ1-2; D might be TRBD1 (6 bases). V was cut by 9 bases and J by 3 bases, with 11 bases left in between. The CDR3 consists of 12 residues. Germline lookup yields CDR1 LNHDA and CDR2 SQIVND (reference sequence).

The chain links TRBV10-3 to TRBJ1-2; no definite D call. The V end lost 6 bases, the J end lost 1 base, and 9 bases lay between the germline ends. This CDR3 is 13 amino acids long. Germline CDR1 is ENHRY and CDR2 is SYGVKD. The CDR3 protein is CAISEKSNYGYTF. As DNA, the CDR3 is TGTGCCATCAGCGAGAAGAGTAACTATGGCTACACCTTC.

V is TRBV19 and J is TRBJ1-6; tentatively, D is TRBD1 (5 bases). The ends were cut back, 3 bases at V and 6 bases at J, with 15 bases in the middle. The CDR3 contains 16 residues. CDR1 LNHDA and CDR2 SQIVND come from the germline V gene (reference sequence). CDR3 loop: CASSIPRTSSNSPLHF. CDR3 DNA sequence: TGTGCCAGTAGTATTCCACGGACAAGTAGTAATTCACCCCTCCACTTT.

V gene TRBV7-9 combines with J gene TRBJ1-6; TRBD1 matches at 9 bases. Germline-derived CDR1 and CDR2 are SEHNR and FQNEAQ (reference sequence). The CDR3 consists of 17 residues. J gave up 12 bases and V 5 bases, and 17 bases lay outside the gene matches. The CDR3: CASSAGTGSGVRGPLHF. CDR3 DNA sequence: TGTGCCAGCAGCGCCGGGACAGGGAGTGGGGTGCGAGGACCCCTCCACTTT.

The gene calls are TRBV5-1 and TRBJ1-5, with 7 bases fitting TRBD1. Germline V CDR1 and CDR2: SGHRS, YFSETQ. The CDR3 loop spans 14 amino acids. The trim removed 4 bases at V and 3 bases at J, leaving 4 bases unmatched. CDR3 sequence reads: CASSTGQFNQPQHF. The CDR3 DNA reads TGCGCCAGCAGCACGGGACAGTTCAATCAGCCCCAGCATTTT. The full variable domain, in which reference TRBV5-1 and TRBJ1-5 provide the parts outside the CDR3, is KAGVTQTPRYLIKTRGQQVTLSCSPISGHRSVSWYQQTPGQGLQFLFEYFSETQRNKGNFPGRFSGRQFSNSRSEMNVSTLELGDSALYLCASSTGQFNQPQHFGDGTRLSIL.

The chain couples TRBV7-8 to TRBJ2-5, with D perhaps TRBD1 (6 bases). The tail of the sequence fits TRBJ2-7 better, so the J call may be wrong. CDR1 and CDR2 from the germline V gene are SGHVS and FQNEAQ. The CDR3 totals 14 residues. The CDR3 region has the DNA TGTGCCAGCAGCTTAGACAGGGTAGATCGCGAGCAGTACTTC. Amino acid sequence: CASSLDRVDREQYF.

J is TRBJ1-1 and V is TRBV9; TRBD1 agrees at 8 bases. This CDR3 spans 15 amino acids. Trimming at V came to 0 bases and at J to 1 base, leaving 2 bases not matched to a gene. Germline CDR1 SGDLS, CDR2 YYNGEE. CDR3 residues: CASSVGQGKNTEAFF. The CDR3 DNA reads TGTGCCAGCAGCGTAGGACAGGGGAAGAACACTGAAGCTTTCTTT.